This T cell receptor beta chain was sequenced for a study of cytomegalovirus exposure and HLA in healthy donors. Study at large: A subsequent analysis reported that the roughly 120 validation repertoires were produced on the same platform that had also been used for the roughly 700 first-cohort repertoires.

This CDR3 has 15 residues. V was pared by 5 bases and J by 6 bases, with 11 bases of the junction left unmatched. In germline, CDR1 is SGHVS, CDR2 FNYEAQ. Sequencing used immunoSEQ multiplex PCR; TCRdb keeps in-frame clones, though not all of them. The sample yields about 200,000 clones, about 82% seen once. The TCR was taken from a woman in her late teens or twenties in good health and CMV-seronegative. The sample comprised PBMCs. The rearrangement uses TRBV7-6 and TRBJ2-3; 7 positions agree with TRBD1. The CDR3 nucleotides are TGTGCCAGCAGCCCGAACTGGGACAGCTCTGATACGCAGTATTTT. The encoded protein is CASSPNWDSSDTQYF.